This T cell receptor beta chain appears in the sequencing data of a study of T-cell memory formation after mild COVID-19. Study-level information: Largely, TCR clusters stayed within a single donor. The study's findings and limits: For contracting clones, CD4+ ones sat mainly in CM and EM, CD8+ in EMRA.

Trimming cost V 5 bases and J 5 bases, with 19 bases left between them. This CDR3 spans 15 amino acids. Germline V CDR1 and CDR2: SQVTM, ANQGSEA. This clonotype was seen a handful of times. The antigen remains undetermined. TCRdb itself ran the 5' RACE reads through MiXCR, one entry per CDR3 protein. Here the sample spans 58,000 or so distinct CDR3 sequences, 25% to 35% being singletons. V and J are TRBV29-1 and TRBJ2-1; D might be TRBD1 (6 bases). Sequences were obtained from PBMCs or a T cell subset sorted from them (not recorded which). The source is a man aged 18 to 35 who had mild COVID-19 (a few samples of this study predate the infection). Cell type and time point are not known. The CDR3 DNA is TGCAGCGTTCCAGGATCAGGGGCTCCCAACAATGAGCAGTTCTTC. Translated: CSVPGSGAPNNEQFF.